This TCR beta chain emerged from a study of blood T cell repertoires in COVID-19 (dated by TCRdb to the early 2020s). Regarding the study in general: Samples covering the acute and convalescent phases of COVID-19 were provided by collaborators in the United States, Italy and Spain. The material from the prospective study consisted of cDNA or gDNA derived from T cells, B-cell-depleted T cells, or PBMCs. Subjects who had been exposed to COVID-19, were actively infected with it, or had recovered from it provided the deeply sampled blood TCRbeta repertoires that made up the dataset. The repertoires were made available in a free public database intended to serve as a resource for research on the immune response to SARS-CoV-2. Samples came from the ongoing ImmuneRACE study (first 160 participants) plus 1,254 subjects from 6 global collaborators. A de-identified subject ID, COVID-19 status, age in years and sex were almost always included in the sample metadata. Where HLA class I and class II types were available, the types were taken from metadata supplied by the sample provider, not from assay-based typing. The paper's findings and limits, for the study overall: Clinical and demographic metadata were provided uncurated, with the amount varying by source and participant.

As regards this clone: Its antigen specificity is not known. No quality values exist for individual bases; no much larger clone is one base distant.

Participants in the prospective study were enrolled through a virtual design, were aged roughly 18 to 100 years, and lived in roughly 24 United States geographic areas. Cohort assignment in the prospective study relied on participant-reported clinical history from a screening survey and a study questionnaire. A participant counted as exposed if, within 2 weeks of entering the study, that participant had been in contact with someone who had a PCR-confirmed or clinician-diagnosed COVID-19 case. Mobile phlebotomists in the prospective study collected whole blood, serum and a nasopharyngeal or oropharyngeal swab from every participant. Additional blood draws and questionnaires over an approximately two-month period could optionally be provided by prospective study participants. Blood samples from the prospective study were shipped frozen or at room temperature prior to DNA extraction. The germline V and J ends show losses of 10 bases and 5 bases respectively, and no gene match explains 4 bases of the junction. The CDR3 runs 13 residues from the cysteine to the phenylalanine. Only CDR3 DNA is held: 39 bases, read in frame from base 1.

TCRbeta CDR3 regions were amplified from genomic DNA by means of the immunoSEQ Assay, a bias-controlled multiplex PCR. Per the authors' processing: Within the assay, amplification of reference gene primers was used to estimate how many nucleated cells each sample contained. Sequence reads were collapsed and filtered to measure the absolute abundance of every unique TCRbeta CDR3 rearrangement. For each sample, productive Simpson clonality was calculated as the square root of Simpson's diversity index across productive rearrangements. TCRdb took this table from immuneACCESS and kept in-frame rearrangements with V and J called. Such tables lack part of the clones; where checked against another copy, unresolved V genes explain under half of the gap, and the rest is unexplained. V and J calls and clone size come straight from that table; D and trimming were deduced from the DNA. The sample contains about 200,000 clones, approximately 86% of them found a single time. The ten largest clones add up to about 4.7% of the sample.

The sequenced material came from PBMCs or T cells enriched from blood (not recorded which). The sequence joins TRBV12-3 or TRBV12-4 to TRBJ1-4; TRBD1 agrees with 10 junctional bases. The source of this sequence is a woman in her 30s who had been exposed to COVID-19. CDR3 sequence: CATTGQGNEKLFF. The DNA is TGTGCCACTACGGGACAGGGGAATGAAAAACTGTTTTTT.